This record covers a single T cell receptor (beta chain). The antigen remains undetermined. The data originate from a study of response to subunit inactivated influenza vaccine. The study's findings and limits: Authors proposed each seasonal influenza vaccination draws in few new T cells.

Unmatched junction bases numbered 6, after V lost 6 bases and J lost 2 bases. CDR3 length: 15 amino acids. Each CDR3 protein is one row after TCRdb ran MiXCR on the RT-PCR reads. The sample consists of about 610,000 distinct CDR3 sequences, 14% of them appearing once. The sample here was PBMCs from blood, taken about 12 days after vaccination. The TCR was taken from a man aged 50 to 59 who received an inactivated influenza vaccine. V is TRBV12-3 or TRBV12-4 and J is TRBJ2-3, with 9 bases fitting TRBD2. In nucleotides, the CDR3 is TGTGCCAGCAGATTTAGCGGGGGATACACAGATACGCAGTATTTT. As protein: CASRFSGGYTDTQYF.